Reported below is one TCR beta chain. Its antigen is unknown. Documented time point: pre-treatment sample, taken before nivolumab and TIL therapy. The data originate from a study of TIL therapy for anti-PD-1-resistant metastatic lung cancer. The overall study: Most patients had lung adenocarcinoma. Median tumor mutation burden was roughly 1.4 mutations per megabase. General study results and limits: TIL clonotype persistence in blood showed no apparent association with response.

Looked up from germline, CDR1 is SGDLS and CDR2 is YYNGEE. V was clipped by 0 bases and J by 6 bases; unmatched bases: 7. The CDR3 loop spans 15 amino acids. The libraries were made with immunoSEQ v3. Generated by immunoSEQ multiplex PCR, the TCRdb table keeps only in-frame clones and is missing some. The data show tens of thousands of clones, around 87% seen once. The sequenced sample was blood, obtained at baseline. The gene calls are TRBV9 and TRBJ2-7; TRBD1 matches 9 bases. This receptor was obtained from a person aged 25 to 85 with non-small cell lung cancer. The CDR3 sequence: CASSVGGTGSGEQYF. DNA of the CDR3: TGTGCCAGCAGCGTAGGCGGGACAGGGTCTGGCGAGCAGTACTTC.